What follows are 14 T cell receptor beta chains derived from one specimen sequenced in a study of Ad26.COV2.S vaccination and SARS-CoV-2 variants. Noted treatment: approximately 18 received Ad26.COV2.S at low or high dose, single or two shots; roughly five received placebo; per-sample allocation not given. Day 63 after the first vaccine or placebo injection was the time point for sampling. Data came from immunoSEQ multiplex PCR; TCRdb stores just in-frame clones and leaves some out. The sample consists of about 400,000 clones, approximately 89% of them appearing once. The sample consisted of peripheral blood, taken in a trial of Ad26.COV2.S vaccine versus placebo. Receptors were obtained from a person between 18 and 60 years old who received the Ad26.COV2.S COVID-19 vaccine or a placebo.

This chain connects TRBV9 to TRBJ1-1; possible D gene TRBD1, 6 bases. This CDR3 region has 15 residues. Germline V lookup: CDR1 SGDLS, CDR2 YYNGEE. V was pared by 2 bases and J by 8 bases, with 19 bases between. The CDR3 DNA follows: TGTGCCAGCAGCGTCAGGGCGGGGGGCATTGGCGAAGCTTTCTTT. As protein: CASSVRAGGIGEAFF.

The chain uses TRBV5-1 and TRBJ1-3, with 9 bases lining up with TRBD1. V was clipped by 5 bases and J by 3 bases; unmatched bases: 6. The CDR3 loop spans 15 amino acids. Germline V gives CDR1 SGHRS, CDR2 YFSETQ. CDR3 nucleotides: TGCGCCAGCAGTCTACAGGGGGCGCGTGGAAACACCATATATTTT. Translation: CASSLQGARGNTIYF.

The gene calls are TRBV4-1 and TRBJ2-7, with 8 positions matching TRBD1. Trimming cost V 2 bases and J 4 bases; bases outside gene matches: 7. The CDR3 runs 15 residues. Germline CDR1 reads MGHRA; CDR2 reads YSYEKL. The CDR3 sequence is CASSQSETGAYEQYF. The CDR3 nucleotides read TGCGCCAGCAGCCAATCCGAGACAGGGGCGTACGAGCAGTACTTC.

The rearrangement joins TRBV3-1 (or the pseudogene TRBV3-2) to TRBJ2-4, with D perhaps TRBD1 (6 bases). V gave up 3 bases and J gave up 0 bases, with 6 bases separating them. Germline lookup yields CDR1 LGHDT and CDR2 YNNKEL (reference sequence). The CDR3 runs to 14 residues. This CDR3 reads CASSHRGAKNIQYF. CDR3 DNA sequence: TGTGCCAGCAGCCACAGGGGAGCCAAAAACATTCAGTACTTC.

The rearrangement joins TRBV5-4 to TRBJ2-5; the match to TRBD1 covers 8 bases. The length of the CDR3 is 15 residues. Germline CDR1 and CDR2: SGHNT and YYREEE (reference sequence). V shed 2 bases and J 5 bases; nucleotides not matched to a gene: 8. The DNA for the CDR3 is TGTGCCAGCAGCTTTTCAGGGGGCGCGGGGGAGACCCAGTACTTC. Translating it yields CASSFSGGAGETQYF.

The chain recombines TRBV3-1 (or the pseudogene TRBV3-2) with TRBJ2-7; D is uncertain. Trimming removed 3 bases from V and 0 bases from J, with 6 bases in between. This CDR3 comprises 13 residues. Germline lookup yields CDR1 LGHDT and CDR2 YNNKEL (reference sequence). CDR3 bases: TGTGCCAGCAGCCACCCCCTCTCCTACGAGCAGTACTTC. Its translation is CASSHPLSYEQYF.

This clone was picked up a small number of times. The gene calls are TRBV5-1 and TRBJ2-7, with D hard to call. The ends were cut back, 2 bases at V and 4 bases at J, with 10 bases in the middle. Per germline, CDR1 SGHRS and CDR2 YFSETQ. The CDR3 sequence is 13 residues long. CDR3 amino acids: CASSFLGDYEQYF. The CDR3, as DNA: TGCGCCAGCAGCTTCCTGGGCGATTACGAGCAGTACTTC.

The gene calls are TRBV10-3 and TRBJ2-3; D is ambiguous. This CDR3 has 13 residues. The germline V gene encodes CDR1 ENHRY and CDR2 SYGVKD. V lost 3 bases, J lost 3 bases, and 7 bases lay in between. The CDR3 region has the DNA TGTGCCATCAGTGATGTAACAACAGATACGCAGTATTTT. Residues: CAISDVTTDTQYF.

This rearrangement joins TRBV30 to TRBJ2-3; D could derive from TRBD1 or TRBD2 (5 bases each). Germline V gene lookup returns CDR1 GTSNPN and CDR2 SVGIG (reference sequence). The V gene lost 2 bases and the J gene lost 5 bases, with 17 bases spanning the gap. The CDR3 runs to 15 residues. CDR3 residues: CAWSKGSGAGDTQYF. The CDR3 bases are TGTGCCTGGAGTAAAGGGTCTGGGGCGGGAGATACGCAGTATTTT.

This chain connects TRBV6-5 to TRBJ2-1; 10 nucleotides match TRBD2. The length of the CDR3 is 15 residues. In germline, CDR1 is MNHEY, CDR2 SVGAGI. V lost 7 bases, J lost 0 bases, and 3 bases stayed unmatched. CDR3 amino acids: CASKLAGTSYNEQFF. In DNA form, the CDR3 reads TGTGCCAGCAAACTAGCGGGAACCTCCTACAATGAGCAGTTCTTC.

The chain carries TRBV28 and TRBJ1-5; 9 bases line up with TRBD1. CDR3 length equals 13 residues. In germline, CDR1 is MDHEN, CDR2 SYDVKM. V shed 8 bases and J 5 bases; nucleotides not matched to a gene: 4. CDR3 DNA sequence: TGTGCCAGCTGGGACAGGGTTGATCAGCCCCAGCATTTT. This codes for CASWDRVDQPQHF.

This sequence joins TRBV5-1 and TRBJ2-7, with 13 nucleotides matching TRBD2. This CDR3 region has 16 residues. Looked up from germline, CDR1 is SGHRS and CDR2 is YFSETQ. V was pared by 4 bases and J by 2 bases, with 6 bases of the junction left unmatched. The CDR3 loop is CASSLGLAGTPYEQYF. The CDR3 region has the DNA TGCGCCAGCAGCCTGGGACTAGCGGGAACACCCTACGAGCAGTACTTC. Complete variable domain (other parts from reference TRBV5-1 and TRBJ2-7): KAGVTQTPRYLIKTRGQQVTLSCSPISGHRSVSWYQQTPGQGLQFLFEYFSETQRNKGNFPGRFSGRQFSNSRSEMNVSTLELGDSALYLCASSLGLAGTPYEQYFGPGTRLTVT.

This chain links TRBV13 with TRBJ2-7, with 14 bases matching TRBD2. CDR1 and CDR2 from the germline V gene are PRHDT and FYEKMQ (reference sequence). The trim removed 4 bases at V and 7 bases at J, leaving 9 bases unmatched. The CDR3 totals 16 residues. CDR3 sequence reads: CASSSRLAGGPREQYF. CDR3 nucleotides: TGTGCCAGCAGCTCCCGACTAGCGGGAGGGCCAAGGGAGCAGTACTTC. The full variable domain, completed using reference TRBV13 and TRBJ2-7, is AAGVIQSPRHLIKEKRETATLKCYPIPRHDTVYWYQQGPGQDPQFLISFYEKMQSDKGSIPDRFSAQQFSDYHSELNMSSLELGDSALYFCASSSRLAGGPREQYFGPGTRLTVT.

The chain has TRBV19 and TRBJ1-2, with a tentative D call TRBD1 (5 bases). The CDR3 consists of 14 residues. The germline V gene encodes CDR1 LNHDA and CDR2 SQIVND (reference sequence). V was shortened by 4 bases and J by 5 bases, with 14 bases between the two germline ends. The CDR3 DNA sequence: TGTGCCAGTAGTAGGGGGGGAAGAGATTATGGCTACACCTTC. It translates to CASSRGGRDYGYTF.